This T cell receptor beta chain is drawn from a study of T cells after yellow fever vaccination. After removal of 8 bases from V and 9 bases from J, the junction contained 9 bases not matched to a gene. The CDR3 is made up of 15 amino acids. Germline V gene lookup returns CDR1 MNHEY and CDR2 SMNVEV (reference sequence). UMIs and a universal primer site were added when TCR cDNA was made by 5'RACE template switching. TCRdb re-called the 5' RACE reads through MiXCR, storing one row per CDR3 protein. The sample lists around 250,000 distinct CDR3 sequences; less than 9% were seen once. Study-level points and caveats: A minor fraction of clonotypes spanned both CD4 and CD8 compartments.

This clonotype was recorded at least ten times. Its antigen is still unknown. The sequenced sample was CD4+ T cells sorted from PBMCs, obtained 15 days after the yellow fever booster vaccination. This receptor was identified in a man aged 25 to 45 who received the YFV17D yellow fever vaccine. V is TRBV27 and J is TRBJ1-6; TRBD1 aligns across 11 bases. CDR3 residues: CASGDRGTGSSPLHF. For the CDR3, the DNA is TGTGCCAGCGGGGACAGGGGGACAGGGAGTTCACCCCTCCACTTT.